These 29 T cell receptor beta chains came from one sample sequenced in a study of T-cell memory formation after mild COVID-19. In TCRdb, the 5' RACE reads were re-called with MiXCR into one record per CDR3 protein. The sample includes approximately 150,000 distinct CDR3 sequences, 6% to 6.5% of them seen just once. The sequenced sample consisted of PBMCs or a T cell subset sorted from them (not recorded which). Source of these receptors: an adult woman who had mild COVID-19 (a few samples of this study predate the infection). Cell type and time point are not known.

The sample holds many counts of this clonotype. This chain connects TRBV7-8 to TRBJ2-2; TRBD1 matches at 7 bases. The V gene end was trimmed by 5 bases and the J gene end by 3 bases; junction bases not matched to a gene: 9. The V gene's germline CDR1 is SGHVS and CDR2 FQNEAQ. This CDR3 comprises 16 residues. The CDR3 coding sequence is TGTGCCAGCAGCCTTTCGGACAGGCGATACACCGGGGAGCTGTTTTTT. It encodes CASSLSDRRYTGELFF. The whole variable domain, filled in from reference TRBV7-8 and TRBJ2-2, reads GAGVSQSPRYKVAKRGQDVALRCDPISGHVSLFWYQQALGQGPEFLTYFQNEAQLDKSGLPSDRFFAERPEGSVSTLKIQRTQQEDSAVYLCASSLSDRRYTGELFFGEGSRLTVL.

This clonotype has only a few counts. The V call is TRBV20-1, the J call TRBJ2-5; D is perhaps TRBD2 (5 bases). Deletions cut 7 bases from V and 1 base from J, with 19 bases between. The CDR3 loop spans 15 amino acids. Germline lookup yields CDR1 DFQATT and CDR2 SNEGSKA (reference sequence). The CDR3 region has the DNA TGCAGTGTCCCCTTGACGGGAAGGACCCAAGAGACCCAGTACTTC. Its translation: CSVPLTGRTQETQYF.

This clonotype was seen at least ten times. This sequence joins TRBV20-1 and TRBJ2-7; 10 bases fit TRBD2. This CDR3 has 15 amino acids. Germline CDR1 and CDR2: DFQATT and SNEGSKA (reference sequence). V lost 0 bases and J lost 6; bases outside the gene matches: 8. DNA for the CDR3: TGCAGTGCTAGAGACTACCTAGCGGGAGTCGGCGAGCAGTACTTC. It translates to CSARDYLAGVGEQYF.

This clonotype was observed many times. The chain has TRBV29-1 and TRBJ2-7; D might be TRBD1 (5 bases). Germline CDR1 is SQVTM and CDR2 is ANQGSEA. This CDR3 contains 12 residues. V gave up 7 bases and J gave up 7 bases, with 17 bases separating them. Written as DNA, the CDR3 is TGCAGCGGGGGCTATGGCCTCTTGGAGCAGTACTTC. This gives the protein CSGGYGLLEQYF.

This clonotype was picked up many times. The V and J genes are TRBV4-1 and TRBJ2-3, with 14 bases aligning to TRBD2. Trimming removed 1 base from V and 6 bases from J; junction bases left unmatched: 3. From germline, CDR1 is MGHRA and CDR2 YSYEKL. The CDR3 covers 16 residues. The CDR3 bases are TGCGCCAGCAGCCAAGGGACTAGCGGGGGGTGGGATACGCAGTATTTT. It yields the protein CASSQGTSGGWDTQYF.

This clonotype was detected ten times or more. CDR3 DNA sequence: TGTGCCAGCAGCCCTACCGGGCTATACTCCTACGAGCAGTACTTC. Its translation is CASSPTGLYSYEQYF. This chain uses TRBV7-8 with TRBJ2-7; D is uncertain. V gave up 5 bases and J gave up 0 bases, with 14 bases separating them. Germline-derived CDR1 and CDR2 are SGHVS and FQNEAQ. This CDR3 contains 15 residues.

This chain joins TRBV12-3 or TRBV12-4 and TRBJ1-2; the match to TRBD1 covers 8 bases. The CDR3 totals 14 residues. V dropped 3 bases and J dropped 6; count of bases not matched to a gene: 6. The CDR3 sequence: CASSFYGTGDGYTF. The CDR3 DNA follows: TGTGCCAGCAGTTTTTACGGGACAGGTGATGGCTACACCTTC.

This clonotype was detected a few times. The chain recombines TRBV5-1 with TRBJ2-2; D tentatively reads TRBD1 or TRBD2 (5 bases each). Trimming shortened V by 3 bases and J by 6 bases, and 15 bases separated the two germline ends. The CDR3 runs 15 residues. CDR1 and CDR2 (germline): SGHRS, YFSETQ. The CDR3 spells CASSWGRSGPGELFF. The CDR3 nucleotides are TGCGCCAGCAGCTGGGGACGGTCGGGCCCCGGGGAGCTGTTTTTT.

This clonotype was recorded many times. The chain employs TRBV18 and TRBJ1-2; D gene ambiguous. V dropped 4 bases and J dropped 5 bases, with 17 bases sitting between them. This CDR3 comprises 15 residues. CDR1 is KGHSH, CDR2 LQKENI, per germline. CDR3 coding DNA: TGTGCCAGCTCACGACCCTTCATGGCGTCATATGGCTACACCTTC. This gives the protein CASSRPFMASYGYTF. The whole variable domain, remainder taken from reference TRBV18 and TRBJ1-2, is NAGVMQNPRHLVRRRGQEARLRCSPMKGHSHVYWYRQLPEEGLKFMVYLQKENIIDESGMPKERFSAEFPKEGPSILRIQQVVRGDSAAYFCASSRPFMASYGYTFGSGTRLTVV.

The rearrangement joins TRBV30 to TRBJ2-6; D unresolved. Trimming stripped 2 bases from V and 1 base from J, with 3 bases between. Germline V CDR1 and CDR2: GTSNPN, SVGIG (reference sequence). The CDR3 covers 13 residues. CDR3: CAWSWSGANVLTF. The DNA for the CDR3 is TGTGCCTGGAGTTGGTCTGGGGCCAACGTCCTGACTTTC. Drawing the rest from reference TRBV30 and TRBJ2-6, the complete variable domain is SQTIHQWPATLVQPVGSPLSLECTVEGTSNPNLYWYRQAAGRGLQLLFYSVGIGQISSEVPQNLSASRPQDRQFILSSKKLLLSDSGFYLCAWSWSGANVLTFGAGSRLTVL.

This clonotype was counted many times. The chain carries TRBV24-1 and TRBJ2-1, with 10 positions matching TRBD2. The ends lost 3 bases at V and 7 bases at J; junction bases unmatched: 8. CDR3 size: 16 residues. Germline assignment: CDR1 KGHDR and CDR2 SFDVKD. Here the CDR3 reads CATSDRTSGFLNEQFF. DNA of the CDR3: TGTGCCACCAGTGATAGGACTAGCGGATTCTTAAATGAGCAGTTCTTC.

This clonotype was seen a few times. This chain connects TRBV12-3 or TRBV12-4 to TRBJ1-4; tentative D call: TRBD1 (5 bases). CDR3 length: 15 amino acids. V gave up 3 bases and J gave up 4 bases, with 12 bases separating them. This CDR3 reads CASSLDPGGNEKLFF. The CDR3 DNA is TGTGCCAGCAGTTTGGACCCGGGGGGTAATGAAAAACTGTTTTTT.

The V and J genes are TRBV12-3 or TRBV12-4 and TRBJ1-2; TRBD1 is a possible D gene (6 bases). CDR3 length: 11 amino acids. Trimming pared 6 bases from V and 6 bases from J, leaving 8 bases between. In DNA, the CDR3 is TGTGCCAGCAGATCAGGGGATGGCTACACCTTC. Residues: CASRSGDGYTF.

The chain is built from TRBV5-1 and TRBJ2-7; D is perhaps TRBD2 (7 bases). CDR1 and CDR2 from the germline V gene are SGHRS and YFSETQ. CDR3 length: 19 amino acids. Trimming pared 4 bases from V and 0 bases from J, leaving 26 bases between. This CDR3 is CASSLDWGRGSPSSYEQYF. The CDR3, as DNA: TGCGCCAGCAGCCTCGACTGGGGGCGGGGGTCCCCAAGCTCCTACGAGCAGTACTTC.

This clonotype turned up a few times. DNA of the CDR3: TGTGCCAGCAGCCCCGGGGGCTCCGGTGAAAAACTGTTTTTT. Translated, it gives CASSPGGSGEKLFF. The chain carries TRBV7-9 and TRBJ1-4, with a weak D call TRBD1 (6 bases). This CDR3 has 14 residues. V was cut by 5 bases and J by 7 bases, with 14 bases left in between. Per the germline V gene, CDR1 is SEHNR and CDR2 is FQNEAQ (reference sequence).

This rearrangement joins TRBV12-3 or TRBV12-4 to TRBJ2-2; TRBD2 aligns across 12 bases. Trimming cost V 6 bases and J 6 bases; bases outside gene matches: 8. CDR3 size: 16 residues. CDR3 amino acids: CASRPGASGRAGELFF. The CDR3 bases are TGTGCCAGCAGGCCCGGGGCTAGCGGGAGGGCCGGGGAGCTGTTTTTT.

This clonotype was picked up many times. The J gene is TRBJ2-3, the V gene TRBV24-1, with D perhaps TRBD1 or TRBD2 (5 bases each). The CDR3 extends over 15 amino acids. Germline-derived CDR1 and CDR2 are KGHDR and SFDVKD. Between the trimmed V and J ends, which lost 7 bases and 7 bases, there was a span of 20 bases. The CDR3 sequence: CATSASGALRNTQYF. The CDR3 DNA follows: TGTGCCACCAGCGCCTCCGGGGCTCTTAGAAATACGCAGTATTTT.

This clonotype turned up a few times. The rearrangement joins TRBV15 to TRBJ1-5; 9 bases match TRBD1. CDR1 is LNHNV and CDR2 is YYDKDF in the germline V gene (reference sequence). The CDR3 covers 16 residues. V was pared by 3 bases and J by 2 bases, with 5 bases of the junction left unmatched. The CDR3 loop reads CATSSSRDRGNQPQHF. CDR3 DNA sequence: TGTGCCACCAGCAGTAGCCGGGACAGGGGCAATCAGCCCCAGCATTTT.

This clonotype was found a few times. The chain uses TRBV5-1 and TRBJ2-1; D is undetermined. CDR3 length: 15 amino acids. The V gene's germline CDR1 is SGHRS and CDR2 YFSETQ. Trimming pared 2 bases from V and 0 bases from J, leaving 9 bases between. Here the CDR3 reads CASSFNGFSYNEQFF. The CDR3 DNA sequence: TGCGCCAGCAGCTTTAACGGATTCTCCTACAATGAGCAGTTCTTC. The variable domain in full, with the rest retrieved from reference TRBV5-1 and TRBJ2-1, is KAGVTQTPRYLIKTRGQQVTLSCSPISGHRSVSWYQQTPGQGLQFLFEYFSETQRNKGNFPGRFSGRQFSNSRSEMNVSTLELGDSALYLCASSFNGFSYNEQFFGPGTRLTVL.

At least ten counts were recorded for this clonotype. The chain links TRBV15 to TRBJ1-6, with D maybe TRBD1 (6 bases). This CDR3 has 18 residues. CDR1 and CDR2 (germline): LNHNV, YYDKDF (reference sequence). Trimming removed 0 bases from V and 6 bases from J, with 18 bases in between. The CDR3 DNA reads TGTGCCACCAGCAGAGATCGTATTTCGGGGGCGCTTAATTCACCCCTCCACTTT. This codes for CATSRDRISGALNSPLHF. Supplemented by reference TRBV15 and TRBJ1-6, the full variable domain reads DAMVIQNPRYQVTQFGKPVTLSCSQTLNHNVMYWYQQKSSQAPKLLFHYYDKDFNNEADTPDNFQSRRPNTSFCFLDIRSPGLGDTAMYLCATSRDRISGALNSPLHFGNGTRLTVT.

This clonotype was counted ten times or more. This chain uses TRBV5-1 with TRBJ2-3; a possible D gene is TRBD1 (6 bases). Germline V lookup: CDR1 SGHRS, CDR2 YFSETQ. This CDR3 is 17 amino acids long. Trimming stripped 0 bases from V and 4 bases from J, with 18 bases between. This CDR3 reads CASSLGHRDRKADTQYF. CDR3 in DNA: TGCGCCAGCAGCTTGGGCCACAGGGACCGTAAAGCAGATACGCAGTATTTT.

This clonotype was counted many times. V and J are TRBV14 and TRBJ2-7, with TRBD1 as a possible D gene (6 bases). V was cut by 2 bases and J by 3 bases, with 11 bases left in between. CDR1 is SGHDN and CDR2 is FVKESK in the germline V gene. There are 14 residues in the CDR3. CDR3 DNA: TGTGCCAGCAGCCAACAGACAGGTCGCTACGAGCAGTACTTC. Protein: CASSQQTGRYEQYF.

This chain connects TRBV3-1 to TRBJ2-7, with no clear D. The CDR3 is 12 amino acids. Germline assignment: CDR1 LGHDT and CDR2 YNNKEL (reference sequence). Trimming cost V 5 bases and J 2 bases, with 7 bases left between them. This chain's CDR3 is CASSYAAYEQYF. CDR3 DNA sequence: TGTGCCAGCAGCTATGCCGCCTACGAGCAGTACTTC.

This clonotype appeared many times. The rearrangement joins TRBV20-1 to TRBJ1-2, with D perhaps matching TRBD1 (5 bases). CDR3 length: 15 residues. The V gene's germline CDR1 is DFQATT and CDR2 SNEGSKA (reference sequence). V lost 1 base and J lost 6, with 18 bases in between. The CDR3 DNA reads as TGCAGTGCTAGAGCATCCATAAGACAGATCGATGGCTACACCTTC. Its protein is CSARASIRQIDGYTF.

This clonotype was recorded at least ten times. The chain is built from TRBV29-1 and TRBJ2-1, with unresolved D. The CDR3 has 12 amino acids. Looked up from germline, CDR1 is SQVTM and CDR2 is ANQGSEA. Trimming took 7 bases from V and 6 from J, leaving 13 bases between them. The CDR3 coding sequence is TGCAGCGCGGGCGGCGGTACCAATGAGCAGTTCTTC. Translating it yields CSAGGGTNEQFF.

This clonotype was detected many times. The J gene is TRBJ2-7, the V gene TRBV5-6; D perhaps matches TRBD1 (6 bases). This CDR3 is 14 amino acids long. The germline V and J ends were trimmed by 0 bases and 6 bases, with 13 bases remaining between them. Germline CDR1 is SGHDT and CDR2 is YYEEEE. The CDR3: CASSLGTGNPEQYF. The CDR3 DNA reads as TGTGCCAGCAGCTTGGGAACAGGGAATCCCGAGCAGTACTTC.

This clonotype was seen ten or more times. J is TRBJ1-1 and V is TRBV7-3; tentatively, D is TRBD1 (5 bases). CDR1 and CDR2 from the germline V gene are SGHTA and FQGTGA. The CDR3 spans 14 residues. The V gene lost 5 bases and the J gene lost 3 bases, with 13 bases spanning the gap. CDR3 protein: CASSRGGGDTEAFF. The CDR3 coding sequence is TGTGCCAGCAGCCGGGGGGGAGGTGACACTGAAGCTTTCTTT.

This clonotype appeared many times. This sequence joins TRBV7-9 and TRBJ1-1, with unresolved D. The V and J ends lost 2 bases and 7 bases respectively, with 14 bases between them. Germline-derived CDR1 and CDR2 are SEHNR and FQNEAQ (reference sequence). This CDR3 comprises 14 residues. As DNA, the CDR3 is TGTGCCAGCAGCTTATTACAGACCAGTTTTGAAGCTTTCTTT. It yields the protein CASSLLQTSFEAFF.

This clonotype has only a few counts. The V and J genes are TRBV7-9 and TRBJ1-4, with a possible D match to TRBD1 (5 bases). The CDR3 contains 15 residues. The germline gives CDR1 SEHNR, CDR2 FQNEAQ (reference sequence). Trimming cost V 4 bases and J 3 bases, with 12 bases left between them. CDR3: CASSSHRNPNEKLFF. Written as DNA, the CDR3 is TGTGCCAGCAGCTCACACAGGAATCCTAATGAAAAACTGTTTTTT.